Listed below are T cell receptor beta chains from one sample, sequenced in a study of control samples from healthy donors and cancer patients. Using immunoSEQ multiplex PCR, the repertoire was profiled, and TCRdb retains in-frame clones only, with some absent. The sample shows 390,000 or so clones, approximately 90% of them seen only once. The sequenced material came from PBMCs. These receptors were obtained from a man aged 35 to 55 with head and neck cancer. Each CDR3 is given with its conserved first and last residue. A D gene is named only where the DNA matches it firmly. Clone sizes are given selectively: once, few, many, or a class where the clone is expanded.

j_call: TRBJ1-5; clone_size: few; v_call: TRBV11-2; d_call: -; cdr3_aa: CASSPDWQGPFSNQPQHF; cdr3_nt: TGTGCCAGCAGCCCCGATTGGCAGGGACCCTTTAGCAATCAGCCCCAGCATTTT
j_call: TRBJ1-4; clone_size: -; v_call: TRBV2; d_call: -; cdr3_aa: CASLVHTEEKLFF; cdr3_nt: TGTGCCAGCCTTGTGCATACGGAAGAAAAACTGTTTTTT
j_call: TRBJ2-2; clone_size: -; v_call: TRBV7-3; d_call: -; cdr3_aa: CASRREPGELFF; cdr3_nt: TGTGCCAGCCGACGGGAACCCGGGGAGCTGTTTTTT
j_call: TRBJ1-4; clone_size: -; v_call: TRBV28; d_call: -; cdr3_aa: CATGVDEKLFF; cdr3_nt: TGTGCCACAGGGGTGGATGAAAAACTGTTTTTT
j_call: TRBJ2-3; clone_size: -; v_call: TRBV5-1; d_call: TRBD2; cdr3_aa: CASSLGLAGGSTDTQYF; cdr3_nt: TGCGCCAGCAGCTTGGGACTAGCGGGGGGAAGCACAGATACGCAGTATTTT
j_call: TRBJ2-3; clone_size: -; v_call: TRBV7-9; d_call: TRBD1; cdr3_aa: CASSLEMGRQGRTDTQYF; cdr3_nt: TGTGCCAGCAGCTTAGAAATGGGCAGACAGGGACGCACAGATACGCAGTATTTT
j_call: TRBJ2-1; clone_size: -; v_call: TRBV13; d_call: -; cdr3_aa: CASSPIDRFTYNEQFF; cdr3_nt: TGTGCCAGCAGCCCAATCGACAGATTCACCTACAATGAGCAGTTCTTC
j_call: TRBJ1-3; clone_size: -; v_call: TRBV19; d_call: -; cdr3_aa: CASSIDLWAAGNTIYF; cdr3_nt: TGTGCCAGTAGTATAGATCTATGGGCAGCTGGAAACACCATATATTTT
j_call: TRBJ2-7; clone_size: -; v_call: TRBV10-3; d_call: TRBD1; cdr3_aa: CATAGGSYEQYF; cdr3_nt: TGTGCCACCGCAGGGGGATCCTACGAGCAGTACTTC
j_call: TRBJ1-5; clone_size: -; v_call: TRBV6-2/TRBV6-3; d_call: -; cdr3_aa: CASSTGGWRNQPQHF; cdr3_nt: TGTGCCAGCAGCACGGGAGGGTGGCGCAATCAGCCCCAGCATTTT
j_call: TRBJ1-5; clone_size: -; v_call: TRBV15; d_call: -; cdr3_aa: CATSRGEQPQHF; cdr3_nt: TGTGCCACCAGCAGAGGTGAACAGCCCCAGCATTTT
j_call: TRBJ2-2; clone_size: -; v_call: TRBV6-5; d_call: TRBD1; cdr3_aa: CASTAGQVVAGELFF; cdr3_nt: TGTGCCAGCACCGCGGGACAGGTGGTGGCCGGGGAGCTGTTTTTT
j_call: TRBJ1-2; clone_size: -; v_call: TRBV2; d_call: -; cdr3_aa: CASKGGYDGYTF; cdr3_nt: TGTGCCAGCAAGGGAGGGTATGATGGCTACACCTTC
j_call: TRBJ2-4; clone_size: -; v_call: TRBV7-2; d_call: -; cdr3_aa: CASSPLQLAKNIQYF; cdr3_nt: TGTGCCAGCAGTCCACTCCAGCTAGCCAAAAACATTCAGTACTTC
j_call: TRBJ2-7; clone_size: -; v_call: TRBV18; d_call: -; cdr3_aa: CASSPLTSRAYEQYF; cdr3_nt: TGTGCCAGCTCACCATTGACTTCCCGAGCCTACGAGCAGTACTTC
j_call: TRBJ1-5; clone_size: -; v_call: TRBV6-6; d_call: TRBD1; cdr3_aa: CASSYRQGDQPQHF; cdr3_nt: TGTGCCAGCAGTTACCGACAGGGGGATCAGCCCCAGCATTTT
j_call: TRBJ1-5; clone_size: -; v_call: TRBV6-5; d_call: -; cdr3_aa: CASSYSHGAGQPQHF; cdr3_nt: TGTGCCAGCAGTTACTCGCACGGCGCCGGTCAGCCCCAGCATTTT
j_call: TRBJ2-7; clone_size: -; v_call: TRBV28; d_call: -; cdr3_aa: CASSPTALWEQYF; cdr3_nt: TGTGCCAGCAGTCCTACGGCACTTTGGGAGCAGTACTTC
j_call: TRBJ1-5; clone_size: -; v_call: TRBV4-3; d_call: -; cdr3_aa: CASSQDTGIRPQHF; cdr3_nt: TGCGCCAGCAGCCAAGATACAGGGATACGGCCCCAGCATTTT
j_call: TRBJ1-1; clone_size: -; v_call: TRBV19; d_call: TRBD1; cdr3_aa: CASSSVDRVFNTEAFF; cdr3_nt: TGTGCCAGTAGTTCGGTTGACAGGGTTTTTAACACTGAAGCTTTCTTT
j_call: TRBJ2-3; clone_size: once; v_call: TRBV7-3; d_call: -; cdr3_aa: CASSLGGFTSTDTQYF; cdr3_nt: TGTGCCAGCAGTCTTGGTGGATTCACTAGCACAGATACGCAGTATTTT
j_call: TRBJ1-5; clone_size: -; v_call: TRBV30; d_call: -; cdr3_aa: CAWSFEGNQPQHF; cdr3_nt: TGTGCCTGGAGCTTCGAGGGGAATCAGCCCCAGCATTTT
j_call: TRBJ2-1; clone_size: -; v_call: TRBV11-3; d_call: TRBD1; cdr3_aa: CASSLDPQGYNEQFF; cdr3_nt: TGTGCCAGCAGCTTAGACCCACAGGGGTACAATGAGCAGTTCTTC
j_call: TRBJ2-7; clone_size: -; v_call: TRBV27; d_call: -; cdr3_aa: CASSLSRTGTYYEQYF; cdr3_nt: TGTGCCAGCAGTTTATCGAGGACCGGGACGTACTACGAGCAGTACTTC
j_call: TRBJ2-1; clone_size: -; v_call: TRBV29-1; d_call: TRBD2; cdr3_aa: CSVDLLAGGRGSYNEQFF; cdr3_nt: TGCAGCGTTGACCTACTAGCGGGAGGGCGGGGGTCCTACAATGAGCAGTTCTTC
j_call: TRBJ2-2; clone_size: -; v_call: TRBV5-5; d_call: TRBD1; cdr3_aa: CASSRSTGVNTGELFF; cdr3_nt: TGTGCCAGCAGCCGATCGACAGGGGTGAACACCGGGGAGCTGTTTTTT
j_call: TRBJ2-1; clone_size: -; v_call: TRBV3-1/TRBV3-2; d_call: TRBD1; cdr3_aa: CASSPLQGANYNEQFF; cdr3_nt: TGTGCCAGCAGCCCACTACAGGGGGCAAACTACAATGAGCAGTTCTTC
j_call: TRBJ1-2; clone_size: -; v_call: TRBV18; d_call: -; cdr3_aa: CASSPGQGNYGYTF; cdr3_nt: TGTGCCAGCTCACCCGGACAAGGAAACTATGGCTACACCTTC
j_call: TRBJ2-6; clone_size: -; v_call: TRBV7-3; d_call: TRBD1; cdr3_aa: CASSPDDRDGSGANVLTF; cdr3_nt: TGTGCCAGCAGCCCAGATGACAGGGACGGGTCTGGGGCCAACGTCCTGACTTTC
j_call: TRBJ2-1; clone_size: -; v_call: TRBV7-2; d_call: -; cdr3_aa: CASSLVLAGYSYNEQFF; cdr3_nt: TGTGCCAGCAGCTTAGTATTGGCGGGGTACTCCTACAATGAGCAGTTCTTC
j_call: TRBJ2-7; clone_size: -; v_call: TRBV28; d_call: -; cdr3_aa: CASCPTLGHLSGEQYF; cdr3_nt: TGTGCCAGCTGCCCCACCCTTGGACACCTATCAGGGGAGCAGTACTTC
j_call: TRBJ1-6; clone_size: -; v_call: TRBV28; d_call: -; cdr3_aa: CASNPRQAGNSPLHF; cdr3_nt: TGTGCCAGCAATCCCCGGCAGGCGGGTAATTCACCCCTCCACTTT
j_call: TRBJ1-1; clone_size: -; v_call: TRBV30; d_call: -; cdr3_aa: CAWSGPGTMNTEAFF; cdr3_nt: TGTGCCTGGAGTGGTCCAGGGACAATGAACACTGAAGCTTTCTTT
j_call: TRBJ2-7; clone_size: -; v_call: TRBV12-3/TRBV12-4; d_call: -; cdr3_aa: CASRTGSEQYF; cdr3_nt: TGTGCCAGCAGGACAGGTAGCGAGCAGTACTTC
j_call: TRBJ2-7; clone_size: -; v_call: TRBV11-2; d_call: -; cdr3_aa: CASSLGNEQYF; cdr3_nt: TGTGCCAGCAGCTTGGGTAACGAGCAGTACTTC
j_call: TRBJ1-4; clone_size: -; v_call: TRBV5-4; d_call: -; cdr3_aa: CASGDYRGKLFF; cdr3_nt: TGTGCCAGCGGGGACTACCGGGGAAAACTGTTTTTT
j_call: TRBJ2-7; clone_size: -; v_call: TRBV2; d_call: TRBD2; cdr3_aa: CARAGLAGVSEQYF; cdr3_nt: TGTGCCAGGGCCGGACTAGCGGGAGTGAGCGAGCAGTACTTC
j_call: TRBJ1-1; clone_size: -; v_call: TRBV28; d_call: -; cdr3_aa: CASSSLDYGYTEAFF; cdr3_nt: TGTGCCAGCAGTTCTTTGGACTACGGCTACACTGAAGCTTTCTTT
j_call: TRBJ2-2; clone_size: -; v_call: TRBV30; d_call: -; cdr3_aa: CAWSVAPGELFF; cdr3_nt: TGTGCCTGGAGTGTTGCTCCCGGGGAGCTGTTTTTT
j_call: TRBJ2-1; clone_size: -; v_call: TRBV7-3; d_call: -; cdr3_aa: CASSLGGPYNEQFF; cdr3_nt: TGTGCCAGCAGCTTAGGGGGCCCCTACAATGAGCAGTTCTTC
j_call: TRBJ2-5; clone_size: -; v_call: TRBV15; d_call: -; cdr3_aa: CATSRDLETQYF; cdr3_nt: TGTGCCACCAGCAGAGATCTTGAGACCCAGTACTTC
j_call: TRBJ2-7; clone_size: -; v_call: TRBV18; d_call: -; cdr3_aa: CASSPRDSSYEQYF; cdr3_nt: TGTGCCAGCTCACCTAGGGACTCCTCCTACGAGCAGTACTTC
j_call: TRBJ1-2; clone_size: -; v_call: TRBV29-1; d_call: -; cdr3_aa: CSVDPGYGYTF; cdr3_nt: TGCAGCGTTGATCCGGGCTATGGCTACACCTTC
j_call: TRBJ2-7; clone_size: -; v_call: TRBV23-1; d_call: -; cdr3_aa: CASIDEIPDHGKIKTYEQYF; cdr3_nt: TGCGCCAGCATCGACGAGATTCCCGACCACGGAAAAATTAAGACCTACGAGCAGTACTTC
j_call: TRBJ2-7; clone_size: -; v_call: TRBV27; d_call: -; cdr3_aa: CASSIPALTGPPRGYEQYF; cdr3_nt: TGTGCCAGCAGTATCCCCGCGCTGACGGGACCCCCAAGAGGCTACGAGCAGTACTTC
j_call: TRBJ1-4; clone_size: -; v_call: TRBV7-9; d_call: -; cdr3_aa: CASSFDSNPTNEKLFF; cdr3_nt: TGTGCCAGCAGTTTTGATTCGAATCCAACTAATGAAAAACTGTTTTTT
j_call: TRBJ1-6; clone_size: -; v_call: TRBV11-3; d_call: -; cdr3_aa: CASSLEGGSPLHF; cdr3_nt: TGTGCCAGCAGCCTAGAGGGGGGTTCACCCCTCCACTTT
j_call: TRBJ1-3; clone_size: -; v_call: TRBV10-3; d_call: -; cdr3_aa: CAISETRPGNTIYF; cdr3_nt: TGTGCCATCAGTGAGACAAGGCCTGGAAACACCATATATTTT
j_call: TRBJ2-1; clone_size: -; v_call: TRBV24-1; d_call: -; cdr3_aa: CATSGDQGNYNEQFF; cdr3_nt: TGTGCCACCAGTGGGGACCAGGGGAATTACAATGAGCAGTTCTTC